The 32 T cell receptor beta chains presented below share a single source sample, sequenced in a study of cytomegalovirus exposure and HLA in healthy donors. Generated by immunoSEQ multiplex PCR, the TCRdb table keeps only in-frame clones and is missing some. The table shows roughly 260,000 clones, with around nine tenths occurring only once. Sequencing was performed on PBMCs. All receptors derive from a man younger than 35 in good health and CMV-seronegative.

This clone was observed a few times. This chain links TRBV7-2 with TRBJ1-1; unclear D gene. The CDR3 has 13 residues. In germline, CDR1 is SGHTA, CDR2 FQGNSA. Trimming took off 6 bases at V and 3 bases at J, with 11 bases between the two ends. The CDR3 bases are TGTGCCAGCAGGGTACAGAGGGACACTGAAGCTTTCTTT. It yields the protein CASRVQRDTEAFF.

The V gene is TRBV5-1, the J gene TRBJ2-7, with 12 bases lining up with TRBD2. The CDR3 loop spans 15 amino acids. Looked up from germline, CDR1 is SGHRS and CDR2 is YFSETQ. V trimming: 5 bases; J trimming: 2 bases; junction bases outside the gene matches: 5. CDR3 coding DNA: TGCGCCAGCAGTTTTGGACTAGCGGGGACCTACGAGCAGTACTTC. Translation gives CASSFGLAGTYEQYF.

The CDR3 DNA reads TGTGCTAGTGCTTCCACCTTCGGGGGTCGGGAGTTCTTC. Amino acid sequence: CASASTFGGREFF. The rearrangement joins TRBV12-5 to TRBJ2-1; a possible D gene is TRBD2 (6 bases). Germline CDR1 reads LGHNT; CDR2 reads FRNRAP. V was shortened by 7 bases and J by 14 bases, with 21 bases between the two germline ends. The CDR3 is 13 residues long.

A few counts support this clone. V and J are TRBV6-1 and TRBJ2-2; TRBD2 matches 8 bases. With 6 bases clipped from V and 8 bases from J, the junction kept 8 bases outside the gene matches. The V gene's germline CDR1 is MNHNS and CDR2 SASEGT. The length of the CDR3 is 14 residues. CDR3 residues: CASRTGTREGELFF. The CDR3 nucleotides are TGTGCCAGCAGAACCGGGACTAGGGAGGGGGAGCTGTTTTTT.

The chain uses TRBV6-5 and TRBJ2-1; D gene uncertain. This CDR3 is 14 amino acids long. Germline CDR1 MNHEY, CDR2 SVGAGI. Trimming removed 2 bases at V and 7 bases at J, with 12 bases between. The DNA for the CDR3 is TGTGCCAGCAGTTACCTCCCCGCGCTGAATGAGCAGTTCTTC. It yields the protein CASSYLPALNEQFF.

In its sample, this clone was seen a few times. V usage is TRBV7-2 and J usage is TRBJ1-5, with D possibly TRBD1 on 6 matching bases. The ends were cut back, 4 bases at V and 1 base at J, with 11 bases in the middle. Germline CDR1 SGHTA, CDR2 FQGNSA. This CDR3 spans 15 amino acids. CDR3 DNA: TGTGCCAGCAGCTATACAGGGATAAGCAATCAGCCCCAGCATTTT. It is translated as CASSYTGISNQPQHF.

The genes are TRBV5-4 and TRBJ2-7, with D unresolved. Germline V gene sequence: CDR1 SGHNT, CDR2 YYREEE (reference sequence). This CDR3 region has 12 residues. Trimming shortened V by 2 bases and J by 2 bases, and 5 bases separated the two germline ends. Here the CDR3 DNA reads TGTGCCAGCAGCTTCAACACCTACGAGCAGTACTTC. It codes for CASSFNTYEQYF.

The chain employs TRBV28 and TRBJ2-1; the D gene is possibly TRBD2 (6 bases). Trimming stripped 5 bases from V and 0 bases from J, with 14 bases between. CDR3 length: 16 amino acids. CDR1 MDHEN and CDR2 SYDVKM come from the germline V gene. As DNA, the CDR3 is TGTGCCAGCAGTCCACCTCCGGGGGTCTCCTACAATGAGCAGTTCTTC. Its protein is CASSPPPGVSYNEQFF.

For the CDR3, the DNA is TGTGCCAGCAGCTCCGGACAGGCAGCAACTAATGAAAAACTGTTTTTT. It translates to CASSSGQAATNEKLFF. The chain is built from TRBV7-9 and TRBJ1-4; 7 bases agree with TRBD1. The CDR3 contains 16 residues. The germline gives CDR1 SEHNR, CDR2 FQNEAQ (reference sequence). Trimming removed 4 bases from V and 0 bases from J; junction bases left unmatched: 5.

The chain links TRBV5-5 to TRBJ1-5; 9 bases are shared with TRBD1. The V gene's germline CDR1 is SGHKS and CDR2 YYEKEE (reference sequence). The CDR3 runs 14 residues. V gave up 0 bases and J gave up 7 bases; unmatched junction bases: 2. This CDR3 reads CASSLEQGAQPQHF. CDR3 DNA sequence: TGTGCCAGCAGCTTGGAACAGGGGGCCCAGCCCCAGCATTTT.

This clone was seen once. The V gene is TRBV12-5, the J gene TRBJ2-1; the D is unclear. V was trimmed by 5 bases and J by 5 bases, leaving 10 bases between them. The germline V gene has CDR1 LGHNT and CDR2 FRNRAP. The CDR3 consists of 13 residues. The CDR3 DNA sequence: TGTGCTAGTGGTGTAGACTGGCACAATGAGCAGTTCTTC. Residues: CASGVDWHNEQFF.

V and J are TRBV15 and TRBJ1-2, with a possible D match to TRBD1 (5 bases). This CDR3 is 15 amino acids long. In germline, CDR1 is LNHNV, CDR2 YYDKDF (reference sequence). V was shortened by 1 base and J by 6 bases, with 15 bases between the two germline ends. CDR3 DNA: TGTGCCACCAGCAGAGGGCCTGGGGGGGGTGATGGCTACACCTTC. This translates into CATSRGPGGGDGYTF.

The J gene is TRBJ2-7, the V gene TRBV25-1; 9 nucleotides align to TRBD2. Trimming took 5 bases from V and 0 from J; bases not matched to a gene: 11. The CDR3 is made up of 17 amino acids. Per germline, CDR1 MGHDK and CDR2 SYGVNS. The DNA of the CDR3 is TGTGCCAGCAGTCGGGGCGGCGGGGGGGCGAGCTCCTACGAGCAGTACTTC. Amino acids: CASSRGGGGASSYEQYF.

The chain has TRBV30 and TRBJ1-1; TRBD1 is a possible D gene (6 bases). This CDR3 has 13 residues. The germline V gene has CDR1 GTSNPN and CDR2 SVGIG (reference sequence). V lost 8 bases and J 0 bases, leaving 13 bases between the germline ends. The CDR3 here is CAGNRVVNTEAFF. The CDR3 DNA reads TGTGCCGGAAACAGGGTAGTGAACACTGAAGCTTTCTTT.

The V gene is TRBV4-1, the J gene TRBJ2-3; weak D call: TRBD2 (6 bases). Trimming took off 3 bases at V and 0 bases at J, with 13 bases between the two ends. From germline, CDR1 is MGHRA and CDR2 YSYEKL. The length of the CDR3 is 16 residues. The CDR3: CASSQESGLSTDTQYF. The CDR3 nucleotides read TGCGCCAGCAGCCAGGAAAGCGGGCTAAGCACAGATACGCAGTATTTT.

J is TRBJ1-1 and V is TRBV20-1; D unclear. In germline, CDR1 is DFQATT, CDR2 SNEGSKA (reference sequence). The CDR3 covers 10 residues. V shed 6 bases and J shed 4 bases, with 6 bases lying between them. The CDR3 reads CSARSTEAFF. The CDR3 region has the DNA TGCAGTGCGCGATCCACTGAAGCTTTCTTT.

The rearrangement joins TRBV6-5 to TRBJ1-4; a weak D match, TRBD1 (6 bases). The CDR3 has 15 residues. V was trimmed by 7 bases and J by 3 bases, leaving 15 bases between them. The V gene's germline CDR1 is MNHEY and CDR2 SVGAGI. CDR3 sequence: CASKRNRASNEKLFF. DNA for the CDR3: TGTGCCAGCAAGCGAAACAGGGCATCTAATGAAAAACTGTTTTTT.

V and J are TRBV28 and TRBJ1-5, with 8 bases fitting TRBD1. The CDR3 is 13 residues long. V shed 3 bases, J shed 8 bases, and the junction held 3 bases outside the gene matches. Germline CDR1 and CDR2: MDHEN and SYDVKM. In DNA form, the CDR3 reads TGTGCCAGCAGTTTGCCAGGGGGCAAGCCCCAGCATTTT. It specifies CASSLPGGKPQHF.

The rearrangement links TRBV19 to TRBJ2-5; D is perhaps TRBD2 (6 bases). Trimming stripped 6 bases from V and 5 bases from J, with 19 bases between. From germline, CDR1 is LNHDA and CDR2 SQIVND (reference sequence). The CDR3 length is 15 residues. CDR3 loop: CASSQLAAGGETQYF. The CDR3 bases are TGTGCCAGTAGCCAACTAGCTGCAGGAGGGGAGACCCAGTACTTC.

The chain couples TRBV9 to TRBJ2-1; 8 nucleotides line up with TRBD2. After removal of 1 base from V and 0 bases from J, the junction contained 3 bases not matched to a gene. CDR1 and CDR2 (germline): SGDLS, YYNGEE. CDR3 length: 16 residues. For the CDR3, the DNA is TGTGCCAGCAGCGTAACAGGGACTAGCTCCTACAATGAGCAGTTCTTC. Translated, it gives CASSVTGTSSYNEQFF.

CDR3 loop: CASEGLAGVRYYNEQFF. The CDR3 DNA follows: TGCGCCAGCGAGGGACTAGCGGGAGTCCGATACTACAATGAGCAGTTCTTC. This chain connects TRBV10-1 to TRBJ2-1; 14 bases agree with TRBD2. Germline V gives CDR1 WNHNN, CDR2 SYGVQD (reference sequence). The CDR3 length is 17 residues. V shed 8 bases, J shed 3 bases, and the junction held 9 bases outside the gene matches.

CDR3 DNA sequence: TGTGCCAGCACCCTACAGGGGAGCACTGAAGCTTTCTTT. This translates into CASTLQGSTEAFF. This chain uses TRBV7-9 with TRBJ1-1; 7 bases align to TRBD1. Germline loops: CDR1 SEHNR, CDR2 FQNEAQ (reference sequence). The CDR3 is 13 residues long. V trimming: 7 bases; J trimming: 4 bases; junction bases outside the gene matches: 6.

Regarding this clone: This specimen includes other DNA sequences encoding the same CDR3. V gene TRBV4-1 combines with J gene TRBJ2-7; D may be TRBD1 (5 bases). CDR3 size: 14 residues. Looked up from germline, CDR1 is MGHRA and CDR2 is YSYEKL. V was shortened by 1 base and J by 2 bases, with 9 bases between the two germline ends. The chain's CDR3 is CASSQVQGPYEQYF. The CDR3 region has the DNA TGCGCCAGCAGCCAAGTGCAGGGCCCCTACGAGCAGTACTTC.

This clone was counted once. The chain employs TRBV28 and TRBJ2-3; TRBD2 agrees at 12 bases. Germline V gene lookup returns CDR1 MDHEN and CDR2 SYDVKM. The CDR3 has 15 residues. V gave up 6 bases and J gave up 5 bases; unmatched junction bases: 6. Here the CDR3 reads CASSLELAGGDTQYF. The DNA of the CDR3 is TGTGCCAGCAGCCTCGAACTAGCGGGGGGAGATACGCAGTATTTT.

The gene calls are TRBV27 and TRBJ1-2; tentative D call: TRBD1 (6 bases). CDR3 length: 17 residues. Germline CDR1 reads MNHEY; CDR2 reads SMNVEV (reference sequence). V lost 5 bases and J lost 8, with 27 bases in between. The CDR3 DNA reads TGTGCCAGCAGTCCCCAAGGGGGAGGGAGAAGTGTCGACGGCTACACCTTC. Its translation is CASSPQGGGRSVDGYTF.

The CDR3 nucleotides are TGTGCCAGCGGGCGAGCTGTTGGCGAGCAGTACTTC. This sequence encodes CASGRAVGEQYF. The chain combines TRBV27 with TRBJ2-7; D is unresolved. CDR1 MNHEY and CDR2 SMNVEV come from the germline V gene (reference sequence). The CDR3 runs to 12 residues. Trimming stripped 8 bases from V and 6 bases from J, with 14 bases between.

This clone was observed once. The J gene is TRBJ1-1, the V gene TRBV27, with D possibly being TRBD1 (5 bases). V lost 1 base to trimming and J lost 6 bases, with 9 bases between them. CDR3 length: 13 amino acids. Germline loops: CDR1 MNHEY, CDR2 SMNVEV (reference sequence). The DNA for the CDR3 is TGTGCCAGCAGTTTATGGGGCTCGGCTGAAGCTTTCTTT. This encodes CASSLWGSAEAFF.

This sequence joins TRBV27 and TRBJ2-3; 8 bases line up with TRBD2. Unmatched junction bases numbered 2, after V lost 3 bases and J lost 3 bases. Looked up from germline, CDR1 is MNHEY and CDR2 is SMNVEV (reference sequence). The CDR3 length is 14 residues. CDR3 region: CASSFSGTTDTQYF. The CDR3, as DNA: TGTGCCAGCAGTTTTAGCGGGACGACAGATACGCAGTATTTT.

The chain is built from TRBV7-2 and TRBJ2-7; 7 bases line up with TRBD2. Germline V gene sequence: CDR1 SGHTA, CDR2 FQGNSA. CDR3 length: 14 residues. Germline trimming cut 6 bases from V and 1 base from J; bases unmatched to any gene: 6. The chain's CDR3 is CASRAVGGSYEQYF. CDR3 DNA: TGTGCCAGCAGGGCGGTCGGGGGGTCCTACGAGCAGTACTTC.

The genes are TRBV28 and TRBJ1-4, with D maybe TRBD1 (5 bases). This CDR3 is 15 amino acids long. Germline V gene sequence: CDR1 MDHEN, CDR2 SYDVKM. V shed 0 bases and J shed 8 bases, with 13 bases lying between them. CDR3: CASSLWGAGKEKLFF. CDR3 coding DNA: TGTGCCAGCAGTTTATGGGGTGCAGGGAAAGAAAAACTGTTTTTT.

The chain recombines TRBV7-8 with TRBJ1-4; unclear D gene. The CDR3 has 14 amino acids. Trimming cost V 7 bases and J 2 bases, with 11 bases left between them. Germline V gives CDR1 SGHVS, CDR2 FQNEAQ. The CDR3 coding sequence is TGTGCCAGCACCCCGGGTCGCACTAATGAAAAACTGTTTTTT. This gives the protein CASTPGRTNEKLFF.

The rearrangement links TRBV5-3 to TRBJ2-5, with D unresolved. TRBV5-3 is classed as an ORF, of uncertain function. The CDR3 has 14 amino acids. The V end lost 0 bases, the J end lost 5 bases, and 11 bases lay between the germline ends. The CDR3 DNA sequence: TGTGCCAGAAGCTTGGTCTCGGGTATCGAGACCCAGTACTTC. Amino acid sequence: CARSLVSGIETQYF.